This T cell receptor (beta chain) was found in a study of radiotherapy plus CTLA-4 blockade in lung cancer. As for the study in general: Of all patients, under 20% responded objectively and approximately 31% showed disease control.

Study-level results: Tumor-derived TCR clones expanded in blood after radiotherapy plus ipilimumab. Early clone dynamics of blood T cells, plus interferon-beta, reportedly predicted response best.

Note on this clone: The target antigen is unknown.

Chemo-refractory metastatic non-small-cell lung cancer patients were treated with focal radiation plus CTLA-4 blockade with ipilimumab. Measured with immunoSEQ multiplex PCR; TCRdb has only the in-frame clones, and not every one. The top ten hold 12% to 15% of the sample, which has some 30,000 clones, around 70% seen once. The CDR3 length is 17 residues. V dropped 0 bases and J dropped 5 bases, with 19 bases sitting between them. The germline V gene has CDR1 SGHRS and CDR2 YFSETQ. The material was peripheral blood, obtained from a patient treated with radiotherapy plus ipilimumab. The sequence came from a human donor with non-small cell lung cancer that progressed on radiotherapy plus ipilimumab. The genes are TRBV5-1 and TRBJ2-3, with a weak D call TRBD2 (9 bases). The CDR3 DNA reads as TGCGCCAGCAGCTTGGGGACAGGGCTAGCGGGATTAGATACGCAGTATTTT. Its translation is CASSLGTGLAGLDTQYF.